Listed here are 17 T cell receptor beta chains from one sample, sequenced in a study of long-term antiretroviral therapy in people with HIV. Version v3.0 of the immunoSEQ assay ran at survey level. Sequencing was performed with immunoSEQ multiplex PCR; in TCRdb, only in-frame clones are kept and a portion is missing. The sample yields more than 20,000 clones, around four fifths seen once. Here the sequenced sample was unsorted PBMCs, taken 1.9 years after starting antiretroviral therapy. The source of these receptors is a woman aged 45-65 years with HIV.

V is TRBV9 and J is TRBJ1-1; tentatively, D is TRBD1 (5 bases). The CDR3 totals 15 residues. Germline V gene lookup returns CDR1 SGDLS and CDR2 YYNGEE. The V gene lost 0 bases and the J gene lost 7 bases, with 16 bases spanning the gap. The CDR3 reads CASSVGGSLRGEAFF. As DNA, the CDR3 is TGTGCCAGCAGCGTAGGGGGCAGCCTGAGGGGTGAAGCTTTCTTT. Based on the CDR3 plus reference TRBV9 and TRBJ1-1, the full variable domain is DSGVTQTPKHLITATGQRVTLRCSPRSGDLSVYWYQQSLDQGLQFLIQYYNGEERAKGNILERFSAQQFPDLHSELNLSSLELGDSALYFCASSVGGSLRGEAFFGQGTRLTVV.

The chain uses TRBV7-2 and TRBJ2-3, with 10 bases fitting TRBD1. J gave up 6 bases and V 4 bases, and 7 bases lay outside the gene matches. The CDR3 loop spans 15 amino acids. Germline V gene lookup returns CDR1 SGHTA and CDR2 FQGNSA. CDR3 DNA sequence: TGTGCCAGCAGCTCCCGGGACAGGGGTGCCGATACGCAGTATTTT. Encoded protein: CASSSRDRGADTQYF.

The count of this clone is one. V usage is TRBV7-2 and J usage is TRBJ1-1; D is unresolved. Germline V gives CDR1 SGHTA, CDR2 FQGNSA. V lost 1 base, J lost 8 bases, and 14 bases lay in between. The CDR3 totals 14 residues. The CDR3 protein is CASSLVSGRREAFF. The CDR3 nucleotides read TGTGCCAGCAGCTTAGTTTCCGGGCGCAGGGAAGCTTTCTTT. The variable domain in full, with the rest retrieved from reference TRBV7-2 and TRBJ1-1, is GAGVSQSPSNKVTEKGKDVELRCDPISGHTALYWYRQSLGQGLEFLIYFQGNSAPDKSGLPSDRFSAERTGGSVSTLTIQRTQQEDSAVYLCASSLVSGRREAFFGQGTRLTVV.

The chain combines TRBV4-3 with TRBJ2-7; D may be TRBD1 (8 bases). The germline V gene encodes CDR1 LGHNA and CDR2 YSLEER. This CDR3 comprises 15 residues. Trimming left V 2 bases short and J 7 bases short, with 18 bases between. The CDR3 DNA reads as TGCGCCAGCAGCCAACATGAAGGACAGGGAGGGGAGCAGTACTTC. It codes for CASSQHEGQGGEQYF.

In DNA, the CDR3 is TGTGCCACCAGTCACCCGATGGACAGGGACTATGGCTACACCTTC. As protein: CATSHPMDRDYGYTF. The chain carries TRBV15 and TRBJ1-2, with TRBD1 matching over 8 bases. The ends lost 6 bases at V and 3 bases at J; junction bases unmatched: 9. This CDR3 has 15 residues. Germline assignment: CDR1 LNHNV and CDR2 YYDKDF (reference sequence).

V is TRBV7-2 and J is TRBJ1-1; D call uncertain. The CDR3 is 12 residues long. The germline V and J ends were trimmed by 6 bases and 11 bases, with 16 bases remaining between them. Germline loops: CDR1 SGHTA, CDR2 FQGNSA. The CDR3 DNA reads as TGTGCCAGCAGTTTCGTCGGGATGTATGCTTTCTTT. Translating gives CASSFVGMYAFF.

The chain has TRBV7-8 and TRBJ1-4; 9 bases are a match to TRBD1. This CDR3 is built from 15 residues. The V and J ends lost 5 bases and 7 bases, in that order; junction bases with no gene match: 8. Germline CDR1 is SGHVS and CDR2 is FQNEAQ. CDR3 loop: CASSLSGTGREKLFF. CDR3 in DNA: TGTGCCAGCAGCCTGTCCGGGACAGGGCGTGAAAAACTGTTTTTT.

The gene calls are TRBV5-4 and TRBJ2-7, with D perhaps matching TRBD1 (6 bases). V dropped 4 bases and J dropped 3 bases, with 17 bases sitting between them. Looked up from germline, CDR1 is SGHNT and CDR2 is YYREEE (reference sequence). The CDR3 runs to 15 residues. CDR3 DNA sequence: TGTGCCAGCAGCAAAGGGGACACAGGGCGCTACGAGCAGTACTTC. This sequence encodes CASSKGDTGRYEQYF.

CDR3 DNA: TGTGCCACCAGCAGAGAAGGGAAAAGCTCCTACGAGCAGTACTTC. This sequence encodes CATSREGKSSYEQYF. The rearrangement links TRBV15 to TRBJ2-7; D ambiguous. CDR1 and CDR2 from the germline V gene are LNHNV and YYDKDF (reference sequence). This CDR3 comprises 15 residues. V gave up 0 bases and J gave up 0 bases, with 9 bases separating them.

The V gene is TRBV6-1, the J gene TRBJ1-2; D gene uncertain. Germline V gene sequence: CDR1 MNHNS, CDR2 SASEGT. Trimming stripped 2 bases from V and 4 bases from J, with 8 bases between. The CDR3 runs to 13 residues. CDR3 DNA sequence: TGTGCCAGCAGTGAATCAGAGGGCTATGGCTACACCTTC. This codes for CASSESEGYGYTF.

This clone has a handful of counts. V and J are TRBV5-4 and TRBJ1-2, with 7 bases aligning to TRBD1. The germline gives CDR1 SGHNT, CDR2 YYREEE (reference sequence). V trimming: 2 bases; J trimming: 5 bases; junction bases outside the gene matches: 3. The length of the CDR3 is 13 residues. The CDR3 DNA reads TGTGCCAGCAGCTTTGGGGACAGTTATGGCTACACCTTC. It codes for CASSFGDSYGYTF. Complete variable domain (other parts from reference TRBV5-4 and TRBJ1-2): ETGVTQSPTHLIKTRGQQVTLRCSSQSGHNTVSWYQQALGQGPQFIFQYYREEENGRGNFPPRFSGLQFPNYSSELNVNALELDDSALYLCASSFGDSYGYTFGSGTRLTVV.

This clone was found a few times. The V gene is TRBV11-3, the J gene TRBJ2-6; possibly TRBD1 or TRBD2 for D (5 bases each). The germline CDR1 and CDR2 sequences are SGHNT and YENEEA. The CDR3 is 15 residues long. V was clipped by 5 bases and J by 2 bases, with 10 bases between them. CDR3 coding DNA: TGTGCCAGCAGCCCGCAGGGAGCTGGGGCCAACGTCCTGACTTTC. Translated, it gives CASSPQGAGANVLTF.

The chain couples TRBV7-2 to TRBJ2-3; D could derive from TRBD1 or TRBD2 (5 bases each). This CDR3 region has 15 residues. V was shortened by 5 bases and J by 3 bases, with 15 bases between the two germline ends. Per germline, CDR1 SGHTA and CDR2 FQGNSA. CDR3 residues: CASSGTRILTDTQYF. The CDR3 DNA sequence: TGTGCCAGCAGCGGGACCCGGATTTTGACAGATACGCAGTATTTT.

J is TRBJ2-1 and V is TRBV27; no definite D call. CDR1 MNHEY and CDR2 SMNVEV come from the germline V gene (reference sequence). V lost 4 bases to trimming and J lost 14 bases, with 18 bases between them. The CDR3 has 13 residues. The CDR3 here is CASSSSDVTQEFF. The DNA for the CDR3 is TGTGCCAGCAGTTCCTCCGATGTCACCCAGGAGTTCTTC.

This chain uses TRBV9 with TRBJ2-2; D unresolved. The germline V gene has CDR1 SGDLS and CDR2 YYNGEE. This CDR3 is built from 12 residues. V lost 2 bases to trimming and J lost 3 bases, with 2 bases between them. CDR3: CASSVDTGELFF. CDR3 bases: TGTGCCAGCAGCGTGGACACCGGGGAGCTGTTTTTT. The full variable domain, completed using reference TRBV9 and TRBJ2-2, is DSGVTQTPKHLITATGQRVTLRCSPRSGDLSVYWYQQSLDQGLQFLIQYYNGEERAKGNILERFSAQQFPDLHSELNLSSLELGDSALYFCASSVDTGELFFGEGSRLTVL.

V is TRBV6-6 and J is TRBJ1-1; no clear D gene. Trimming removed 2 bases at V and 2 bases at J, with 9 bases between. The germline gives CDR1 MNHNY, CDR2 SVGAGI (reference sequence). The length of the CDR3 is 14 residues. Here the CDR3 reads CASSYGALNTEAFF. In DNA, the CDR3 is TGTGCCAGCAGTTACGGCGCACTTAACACTGAAGCTTTCTTT.

The chain couples TRBV28 to TRBJ1-1; D is unresolved. Germline CDR1 MDHEN, CDR2 SYDVKM. Trimming took 3 bases from V and 3 from J, leaving 8 bases between them. This CDR3 contains 13 residues. The CDR3 sequence is CASSFIGYTEAFF. CDR3 in DNA: TGTGCCAGCAGTTTTATCGGCTACACTGAAGCTTTCTTT.